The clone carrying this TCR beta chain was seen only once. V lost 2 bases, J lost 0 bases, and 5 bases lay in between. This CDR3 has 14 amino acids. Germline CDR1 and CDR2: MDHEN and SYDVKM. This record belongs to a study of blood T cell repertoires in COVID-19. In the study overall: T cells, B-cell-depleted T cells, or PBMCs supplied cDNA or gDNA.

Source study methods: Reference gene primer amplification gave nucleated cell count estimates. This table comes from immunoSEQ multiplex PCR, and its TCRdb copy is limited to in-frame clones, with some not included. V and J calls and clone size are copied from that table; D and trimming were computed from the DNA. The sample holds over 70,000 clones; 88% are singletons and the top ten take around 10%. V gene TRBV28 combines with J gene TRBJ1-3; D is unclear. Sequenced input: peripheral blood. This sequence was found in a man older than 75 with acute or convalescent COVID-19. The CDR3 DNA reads TGTGCCAGCAGTTTAACGCGCTCTGGAAACACCATATATTTT. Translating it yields CASSLTRSGNTIYF.